A selection of T cell receptor beta chains follows, all from one sample in a study of preoperative IRX-2 immunotherapy in early breast cancer. The data were produced by immunoSEQ multiplex PCR, yet TCRdb's version contains in-frame clones alone and is incomplete. The table includes approximately 3,000 clones, around 70% detected once. The sequencing used tumor tissue, collected after IRX-2 immunotherapy. Receptors were obtained from a human donor with breast cancer. Each CDR3 is given with its conserved first and last residue. D genes are given only for firm matches. Size values are once, few and many counts, or a class for expanded clones, and some rows have none.

V gene,D gene,CDR3 length,J gene,clone size,CDR3 DNA,CDR3 protein
TRBV19,.,15,TRBJ1-2,.,TGTGCCAGTAGTATAGGTGGAGGGGCCGGCTATGGCTACACCTTC,CASSIGGGAGYGYTF
TRBV6-8,.,14,TRBJ1-1,few,TGTGCCAGCAGGCCCTCTGGGTCAACGTCTGAAGCTTTCTTT,CASRPSGSTSEAFF
TRBV23-1,.,13,TRBJ2-3,once,TGCGCCAGCAGAGACTCCCCGCTGAATACGCAGTATTTT,CASRDSPLNTQYF
TRBV29-1,.,18,TRBJ1-1,.,TGCAGCGTTTTTCTACCCCGAGGTCGGGAAAACATGAACACTGAAGCTTTCTTT,CSVFLPRGRENMNTEAFF
TRBV18,.,12,TRBJ2-2,.,TGTGCCAGCTCACCAAACACCGGGGAGCTGTTTTTT,CASSPNTGELFF
TRBV11-3,.,15,TRBJ1-1,large,TGTGCCAGCAGCTTAGTTCTGGTCATGAACACTGAAGCTTTCTTT,CASSLVLVMNTEAFF
TRBV5-1,.,14,TRBJ1-2,.,TGCGCCAGCAGCTTGGGCATTGTGGGAGATGGCTACACCTTC,CASSLGIVGDGYTF
TRBV29-1,.,12,TRBJ2-3,.,TGCAGCGCAGAATGGGTGCCAGATACGCAGTATTTT,CSAEWVPDTQYF
TRBV30,.,13,TRBJ1-6,.,TGTGCCTGGAGGGCCGGGTCATGGTCACCCCTCCACTTT,CAWRAGSWSPLHF
TRBV28,.,16,TRBJ1-2,.,TGTGCCAGCAGCAGATACAACAGGGAACGCGACTATGGCTACACCTTC,CASSRYNRERDYGYTF
TRBV19,TRBD2,16,TRBJ2-5,.,TGTGCCAGTAGTGCCACTAGCGGGGGGCTCCAAGAGACCCAGTACTTC,CASSATSGGLQETQYF
TRBV6-8,TRBD1,14,TRBJ1-4,few,TGTGCCAGCATTGTGGGACAGGGAAATGAAAAACTGTTTTTT,CASIVGQGNEKLFF
TRBV5-1,TRBD1,15,TRBJ1-1,.,TGCGCCAGCAGCTTGAACTCAGGGGGTAGATTTGAAGCTTTCTTT,CASSLNSGGRFEAFF
TRBV28,TRBD1,14,TRBJ1-2,.,TGTGCCAGCAGACTGACAGGGTCGACGTATGGCTACACCTTC,CASRLTGSTYGYTF
TRBV1,.,18,TRBJ2-1,.,TGCGCCAGCAGCCATCAAGCGGGAGGGCAGGGGGCATATGTTGAGCAGTTCTTC,CASSHQAGGQGAYVEQFF
TRBV19,.,14,TRBJ2-3,few,TGTGCCAGTGCGCGACTAGAGAGGTCAGATACGCAGTATTTT,CASARLERSDTQYF
TRBV5-1,.,15,TRBJ1-3,.,TGCGCCAGCAGCTTGGCCGCGGGGGTTGGAAACACCATATATTTT,CASSLAAGVGNTIYF
TRBV6-8,.,13,TRBJ2-7,.,TGTGCCAGCAGTGTGGGCACGAACTACGAGCAGTACTTC,CASSVGTNYEQYF
TRBV30,.,14,TRBJ2-7,.,TGTGCCAGCAGCCTCGGGGGATTCTCCTACGAGCAGTACTTC,CASSLGGFSYEQYF
TRBV6-8,.,17,TRBJ1-5,.,TGTGCCAGCAGTCCCGGGGGACTGTTGGTTGGCAATCAGCCCCAGCATTTT,CASSPGGLLVGNQPQHF
TRBV11-3,TRBD1,14,TRBJ1-4,.,TGTGCCAGCAGCCCCGGGACAGGGCTTGAAAAACTGTTTTTT,CASSPGTGLEKLFF
TRBV11-3,TRBD1,15,TRBJ1-2,.,TGTGCCAGCAGCACCGGACAGGGTATGGGGTATGGCTACACCTTC,CASSTGQGMGYGYTF
TRBV6-1,.,13,TRBJ1-2,once,TGTGCCAGCAGTGAAGGACAGATCTATGGCTACACCTTC,CASSEGQIYGYTF
TRBV5-1,.,14,TRBJ2-3,.,TGCGCCAGCAGCTTGGCAGCTTTCACAGATACGCAGTATTTT,CASSLAAFTDTQYF
TRBV6-8,.,16,TRBJ1-1,.,TGTGCCAGCAGTTACGCCCCAGGGGCGGGCGACACTGAAGCTTTCTTT,CASSYAPGAGDTEAFF
TRBV30,.,15,TRBJ2-5,medium-sized,TGTGCCTGGAGTGTATTAGGGGGGTACCAAGAGACCCAGTACTTC,CAWSVLGGYQETQYF
TRBV4-1,TRBD1,16,TRBJ1-6,.,TGCGCCAGCAGCCAAGAGGGGACAGGGTTTCGGTCACCCCTCCACTTT,CASSQEGTGFRSPLHF
TRBV28,.,15,TRBJ1-2,.,TGTGCCAGCAGTCCCGTGGGGGGCAGGGCTCATGGCTACACCTTC,CASSPVGGRAHGYTF
TRBV28,.,15,TRBJ1-1,.,TGTGCCAGCAGCCTGCCCTTAATCCCGAACACTGAAGCTTTCTTT,CASSLPLIPNTEAFF
TRBV19,.,16,TRBJ2-1,.,TGTGCCAGTAGTGGCCGGACAGCTACCTCCTACAATGAGCAGTTCTTC,CASSGRTATSYNEQFF
TRBV11-3,TRBD1,17,TRBJ2-2,.,TGTGCCAGCAGCTTATCACCCGGGACAGGGTTCACCGGGGAGCTGTTTTTT,CASSLSPGTGFTGELFF
TRBV19,.,17,TRBJ1-5,once,TGTGCCAGTAGTATAGATCGTGGGCGGTCTAGCAATCAGCCCCAGCATTTT,CASSIDRGRSSNQPQHF
TRBV11-3,.,14,TRBJ2-7,.,TGTGCCAGCAGCTTAGATAGTGGCAACTACGAACAGTACTTC,CASSLDSGNYEQYF
TRBV29-1,.,12,TRBJ1-2,.,TGCAGCGTTGAAGCCCAGGGAGGCGGCTACACCTTC,CSVEAQGGGYTF
TRBV19,TRBD1,13,TRBJ1-4,.,TGTGCCAGTAGTCGACAGGGTAATGAAAAACTGTTTTTT,CASSRQGNEKLFF
TRBV28,.,15,TRBJ1-2,.,TGTGCCAGCACTCCGGGGGGGCAGGACCTCTATGGCTACACCTTC,CASTPGGQDLYGYTF
TRBV19,.,14,TRBJ1-4,.,TGTGCCAGTAGTATAAAAGGGAACCTTGTCTCACTGTTTTTT,CASSIKGNLVSLFF
TRBV11-3,.,14,TRBJ1-2,.,TGTGCCAGCAGCTTGGAGGCGACAGGCTGGGGCTACACCTTC,CASSLEATGWGYTF
TRBV19,.,15,TRBJ1-1,.,TGTGCCAGTAGTATGTTAGGCTCCGGGGACACTGAAGCTTTCTTT,CASSMLGSGDTEAFF
TRBV18,.,13,TRBJ2-1,once,TGTGCCAGCCGGAAGGACTCCTACAATGAGCAGTTCTTC,CASRKDSYNEQFF
TRBV19,.,13,TRBJ1-2,.,TGTGCCAGTACAGACGGCGCCGCGCATGGCTACACCTTC,CASTDGAAHGYTF
TRBV7-5,.,16,TRBJ1-5,.,TGTGCCAGCAGCTTGCACCGGGACACTAGCAATCAGCCCCAGCATTTT,CASSLHRDTSNQPQHF
TRBV6-1,.,14,TRBJ2-1,.,TGTGCCAGCAGTGAAGATGGGACCCTCTATGAGCAGTTCTTC,CASSEDGTLYEQFF
TRBV6-8,.,13,TRBJ2-5,.,TGTGCCAGCAGGAACCGGGAAAAAGAGACCCAGTACTTC,CASRNREKETQYF
TRBV19,.,15,TRBJ1-1,.,TGTGCCAGTAGTGGGATGACAGGATGGGACACTGAAGCTTTCTTT,CASSGMTGWDTEAFF
TRBV6-8,.,15,TRBJ1-3,large,TGTGCCAGCACCCCCCTAGCGGACTCTGGAAACACCATATATTTT,CASTPLADSGNTIYF
TRBV28,.,12,TRBJ2-2,few,TGTGCCAGCAGGCGGGGTGCCGGGGAGCTGTTTTTT,CASRRGAGELFF
TRBV7-6,.,15,TRBJ2-1,.,TGTGCCAGCAGCTTAGGACAGGCCGGATACAATGAGCAGTTCTTC,CASSLGQAGYNEQFF
TRBV11-3,TRBD1,15,TRBJ1-1,.,TGTGCCAGCAGCCCTCGGGGACAGCCTCCGGTTGAAGCTTTCTTT,CASSPRGQPPVEAFF
TRBV19,.,17,TRBJ1-5,once,TGTGCCAGTAGTAGGATGCGCGGGGGCCATAGCAATCAGCCCCAGCATTTT,CASSRMRGGHSNQPQHF
TRBV11-3,TRBD1,15,TRBJ1-2,.,TGTGCCAGCAGCGTTAGGACAGGGTTGGACTATGGCTACACCTTC,CASSVRTGLDYGYTF
TRBV28,TRBD1,15,TRBJ2-1,.,TGTGCCAGCATTCCCGGGACAGGGTCCCTCAATGAGCAGTTCTTC,CASIPGTGSLNEQFF
TRBV30,.,13,TRBJ2-2,.,TGTGCCTGGAGTGTAGCGGGCCCCGGGGAGCTGTTTTTT,CAWSVAGPGELFF
TRBV18,.,14,TRBJ2-6,.,TGTGCCAGCTCACCTAAGGCTGGGGCCAACGTCCTGACTTTC,CASSPKAGANVLTF
TRBV14,.,14,TRBJ1-6,.,TGTGCCAGCAGCCTCATGGTTGTTAATTCACCCCTCCACTTT,CASSLMVVNSPLHF
TRBV23-1,.,19,TRBJ2-3,once,TGCGCCAGCAGCCTGTTAGGGAGGGAACAGGGGAGGTGCACAGATACGCAGTATTTT,CASSLLGREQGRCTDTQYF
TRBV15,.,19,TRBJ2-2,once,TGTGCCACCAGCAGACTCGGCCTTTTAAGTGGGGCCGGCACCGGGGAGCTGTTTTTT,CATSRLGLLSGAGTGELFF
TRBV11-3,.,14,TRBJ1-4,large,TGTGCCAGCAGCTTAGGTGGAGGGGGGGAAAAACTGTTTTTT,CASSLGGGGEKLFF